The source of this T cell receptor (beta chain) is a study of early T cells in non-severe SARS-CoV-2 infection. This clonotype was seen ten or more times. Each CDR3 protein gets one entry after TCRdb re-called the 5' RACE reads with MiXCR. The profile shows about 61,000 distinct CDR3 sequences, approximately 12% of them singletons. Trimming shortened V by 6 bases and J by 5 bases, and 7 bases separated the two germline ends. The CDR3 sequence is 12 residues long. Germline CDR1 is MNHEY and CDR2 is SVGAGI. The sequencing here drew on whole blood, taken at baseline. This rearrangement joins TRBV6-5 to TRBJ2-2, with TRBD1 as a possible D gene (6 bases). The TCR comes from an adult who was a healthcare worker with PCR-confirmed SARS-CoV-2 infection or an uninfected control (not recorded which). The donor label of this sample is uncertain. The CDR3 DNA is TGTGCCAGCAGGAGGGGGACCGGGGAGCTGTTTTTT. Its translation is CASRRGTGELFF.